This T cell receptor (beta chain) was sequenced during a study of beta chain features in type 1 diabetes. Study results and limitations: Fewer insertions but more deletions were seen at VDJ junctions in type 1 diabetes patients. Moderate but significant shortening of TCRB CDR3s was recorded in all four CD4+ subsets from Type 1 diabetes patients. The question of HLA type influencing TCRB rearrangement was one that remained unresolved here.

Using CD45RO/CCR7/CD25/CD127/CD95/CD27, CD4+ naive, central memory, regulatory and stem cell-like memory cells were sorted. Germline loops: CDR1 SGHNT, CDR2 YENEEA. This CDR3 is 13 amino acids long. The V end lost 5 bases, the J end lost 7 bases, and 11 bases lay between the germline ends. Notes on this clone: Its antigen is not identified.

Isolated RNA was reverse transcribed in full, so expressed TCRB transcripts were sequenced. Profiling relied on immunoSEQ multiplex PCR, and the TCRdb table lists in-frame clones only, not all of them. The table lists almost 350,000 clones, approximately 9.7% of them singletons. The V gene is TRBV11-3, the J gene TRBJ2-2; D might be TRBD2 (5 bases). The sequence came from a man aged 25-40 years with type 1 diabetes. Sequencing was done on a sample of central memory CD4+ T cells from blood. The CDR3 here is CASSPEAGGELFF. CDR3 bases: TGTGCCAGCAGCCCGGAGGCGGGCGGGGAGCTGTTTTTT. Full variable domain (outside the CDR3, taken from reference TRBV11-3 and TRBJ2-2): EAGVVQSPRYKIIEKKQPVAFWCNPISGHNTLYWYLQNLGQGPELLIRYENEEAVDDSQLPKDRFSAERLKGVDSTLKIQPAELGDSAVYLCASSPEAGGELFFGEGSRLTVL.